Following are 16 T cell receptor beta chains from one sample sequenced in a study of blood T cell repertoires in COVID-19. TCRdb's copy holds only in-frame clones and misses some; the assay was immunoSEQ multiplex PCR. The data hold more than 110,000 clones, with roughly 78% observed a single time. Sequencing was done on a sample of PBMCs or T cells enriched from blood (not recorded which). The source of these receptors is a woman aged 45-65 years who had recovered from COVID-19.

The chain employs TRBV14 and TRBJ1-1; TRBD1 aligns across 7 bases. Per germline, CDR1 SGHDN and CDR2 FVKESK. CDR3 length equals 16 residues. Unmatched junction bases numbered 7, after V lost 3 bases and J lost 0 bases. CDR3 sequence (DNA): TGTGCCAGCAGCCATCAGGGGGGCGATATGAACACTGAAGCTTTCTTT. It is translated as CASSHQGGDMNTEAFF.

The chain employs TRBV28 and TRBJ2-1; D perhaps matches TRBD2 (6 bases). The ends were cut back, 5 bases at V and 4 bases at J, with 21 bases in the middle. The CDR3 extends over 17 amino acids. CDR1 MDHEN and CDR2 SYDVKM come from the germline V gene. The CDR3 region has the DNA TGTGCCAGCAGTCTACTACCCGGGGACTCTGAGTACAATGAGCAGTTCTTC. It translates to CASSLLPGDSEYNEQFF.

About this clone: In the same sample, other DNA sequences code for this CDR3. J is TRBJ1-2 and V is TRBV7-2; D possibly corresponds to TRBD1 (5 bases). The CDR3 extends over 13 amino acids. Germline lookup yields CDR1 SGHTA and CDR2 FQGNSA. The V end lost 4 bases, the J end lost 5 bases, and 11 bases lay between the germline ends. The CDR3 spells CASSSGRGYGYTF. The CDR3 bases are TGTGCCAGCAGCTCGGGACGGGGGTATGGCTACACCTTC.

This chain links TRBV24-1 with TRBJ1-4, with a weak D call TRBD1 (5 bases). The germline V gene has CDR1 KGHDR and CDR2 SFDVKD. V lost 4 bases and J 8 bases, leaving 16 bases between the germline ends. There are 15 residues in the CDR3. CDR3 amino acids: CATSDPGQRVEKLFF. The CDR3, as DNA: TGTGCCACCAGTGACCCCGGACAAAGGGTGGAAAAACTGTTTTTT.

The chain has TRBV7-2 and TRBJ1-2; TRBD1 might be the D (6 bases). Germline values: CDR1 SGHTA, CDR2 FQGNSA. The V end lost 4 bases, the J end lost 10 bases, and 25 bases lay between the germline ends. The CDR3 has 16 residues. The CDR3: CASSSPPGGAETVYTF. CDR3 in DNA: TGTGCCAGCAGCTCCCCTCCGGGGGGGGCTGAGACTGTCTACACCTTC.

The rearrangement joins TRBV24-1 to TRBJ2-2; maybe TRBD1 (5 bases). This CDR3 spans 15 amino acids. Germline values: CDR1 KGHDR, CDR2 SFDVKD. The germline V and J ends were trimmed by 4 bases and 1 base, with 9 bases remaining between them. In DNA form, the CDR3 reads TGTGCCACCAGTGACCGACAGTGGAACACCGGGGAGCTGTTTTTT. Translated, it gives CATSDRQWNTGELFF.

V gene TRBV5-1 combines with J gene TRBJ1-5, with 7 bases fitting TRBD1. Germline V gene lookup returns CDR1 SGHRS and CDR2 YFSETQ. The CDR3 totals 13 residues. Trimming removed 4 bases from V and 9 bases from J; junction bases left unmatched: 7. The CDR3 here is CASSRTGLWPQHF. The CDR3 nucleotides read TGCGCCAGCAGCCGGACAGGTCTGTGGCCCCAGCATTTT.

In the case of this clone: The same CDR3 also results from other DNA sequences found in this sample. J is TRBJ2-7 and V is TRBV21-1; whether TRBD2, the table's D call, matches the DNA was not checked. TRBV21-1 is shown as a pseudogene. This CDR3 comprises 15 residues. CDR3 loop: CASSKRRRNSYEQYV. As DNA, the CDR3 is TGTGCCAGCAGCAAAAGGAGGAGAAACTCCTACGAGCAGTACGTC.

The chain links TRBV20-1 to TRBJ2-1, with D perhaps TRBD1 (6 bases). Trimming took off 2 bases at V and 13 bases at J, with 12 bases between the two ends. Germline lookup yields CDR1 DFQATT and CDR2 SNEGSKA (reference sequence). The CDR3 loop spans 11 amino acids. The CDR3 spells CSARSAGTQFF. The CDR3 bases are TGCAGTGCTAGATCGGCCGGGACACAGTTCTTC.

This chain links TRBV7-8 with TRBJ1-5; 7 nucleotides line up with TRBD1. Trimming at V came to 2 bases and at J to 1 base, leaving 5 bases not matched to a gene. The CDR3 is made up of 16 amino acids. Germline CDR1 and CDR2: SGHVS and FQNEAQ. DNA of the CDR3: TGTGCCAGCAGCTTACGACAGGGATCCAGCAATCAGCCCCAGCATTTT. Encoded protein: CASSLRQGSSNQPQHF.

The chain employs TRBV11-3 and TRBJ2-1, with 10 bases lining up with TRBD2. The CDR3 is made up of 18 amino acids. J lost 4 bases, V lost 1 base, and 10 bases had no gene match. Germline V gene data show CDR1 as SGHNT and CDR2 as YENEEA. CDR3 sequence: CASSLGATSGAQYNEQFF. In DNA, the CDR3 is TGTGCCAGCAGCTTAGGGGCTACTAGCGGGGCTCAATACAATGAGCAGTTCTTC.

This clone was picked up one time. The chain is built from TRBV7-9 and TRBJ2-3; TRBD2 matches at 15 bases. Germline CDR1 reads SEHNR; CDR2 reads FQNEAQ (reference sequence). The CDR3 has 16 residues. The junction had 2 bases not matched to a gene; V was cut back by 5 bases and J by 2 bases. CDR3 DNA sequence: TGTGCCAGCAGCCGGACTAGCGGGGGGGCCACAGATACGCAGTATTTT. Amino acid sequence: CASSRTSGGATDTQYF.

J is TRBJ2-1 and V is TRBV7-9; D is unresolved. This CDR3 is 13 amino acids long. Germline lookup yields CDR1 SEHNR and CDR2 FQNEAQ (reference sequence). V lost 3 bases, J lost 1 base, and 4 bases lay in between. The CDR3 spells CASSFNSYNEQFF. In DNA form, the CDR3 reads TGTGCCAGCAGCTTCAATTCCTACAATGAGCAGTTCTTC.

The chain joins TRBV7-9 to TRBJ1-1; the D gene is possibly TRBD1 (6 bases). The V end lost 4 bases, the J end lost 3 bases, and 12 bases lay between the germline ends. Germline values: CDR1 SEHNR, CDR2 FQNEAQ (reference sequence). The CDR3 consists of 14 residues. The CDR3 sequence is CASSYTGIDTEAFF. DNA for the CDR3: TGTGCCAGCAGCTATACAGGGATCGACACTGAAGCTTTCTTT.

The chain has TRBV28 and TRBJ1-5; D remains unclear. Germline CDR1 is MDHEN and CDR2 is SYDVKM. V lost 11 bases to trimming and J lost 2 bases, with 13 bases between them. The CDR3 consists of 13 residues. DNA of the CDR3: TGTGCCGCCGAGGGTCAACGCAATCAGCCCCAGCATTTT. Protein product: CAAEGQRNQPQHF.

The rearrangement links TRBV7-2 to TRBJ1-2; D not resolved. This CDR3 has 13 residues. V was clipped by 1 base and J by 4 bases, with 7 bases between them. CDR1 is SGHTA, CDR2 FQGNSA, per germline. The CDR3 bases are TGTGCCAGCAGCTTAGGGGCGGGCTATGGCTACACCTTC. It encodes CASSLGAGYGYTF.